This T cell receptor (beta chain) derives from a study of blood T cells in healthy people across ages. As regards this clonotype: The antigen remains unidentified.

Regarding the study as a whole: Underestimates were what the diversity estimates from one million T cells were considered to be. The percentage of naive T cells correlated strongly with TCR beta diversity. Observed TCR beta diversity per million T cells went down as age went up. This fall followed a roughly linear course with age.

The use of a sample-barcoded 5' primer and a J-beta primer mix characterized a second PCR of 7 to 11 cycles. TCRdb re-called the 5' RACE reads through MiXCR, storing one row per CDR3 protein. Here the sample spans roughly 1.4 million distinct CDR3 sequences, roughly 60% being singletons. Sequencing input: blood. This receptor was taken from a man younger than 35 in good health.

The CDR3 DNA sequence: TGTGCCAGCAGTTTAAGTAGCGGAATCCTCGGGACCCAGTACTTC. This gives the protein CASSLSSGILGTQYF. The rearrangement uses TRBV12-3 or TRBV12-4 and TRBJ2-7; D perhaps matches TRBD2 (6 bases). With the DNA end fitting TRBJ2-5 better, the J assignment may be wrong. This CDR3 region has 15 residues.